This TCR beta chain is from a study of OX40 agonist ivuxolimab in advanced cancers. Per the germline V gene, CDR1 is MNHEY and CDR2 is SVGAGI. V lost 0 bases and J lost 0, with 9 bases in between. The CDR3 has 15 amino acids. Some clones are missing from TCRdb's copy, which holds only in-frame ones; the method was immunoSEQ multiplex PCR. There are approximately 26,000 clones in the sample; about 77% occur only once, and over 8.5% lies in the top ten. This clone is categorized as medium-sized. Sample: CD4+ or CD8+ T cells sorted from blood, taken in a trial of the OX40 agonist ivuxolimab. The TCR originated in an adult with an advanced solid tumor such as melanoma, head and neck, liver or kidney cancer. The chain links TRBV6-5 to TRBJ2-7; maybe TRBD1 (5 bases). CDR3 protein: CASSYSLDSSYEQYF. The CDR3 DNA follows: TGTGCCAGCAGTTACTCGTTAGACAGCTCCTACGAGCAGTACTTC.